This TCR beta chain was captured in a study of T cells after somatic rescue of genetic block. Assay: immunoSEQ multiplex PCR; the TCRdb copy retains only in-frame clones and omits some. In the table there are about 12,000 clones, approximately 80% of which are singletons. The length of the CDR3 is 15 residues. V shed 3 bases and J 6 bases; nucleotides not matched to a gene: 9. Germline lookup yields CDR1 SGHRS and CDR2 YFSETQ. The J gene is TRBJ1-5, the V gene TRBV5-1, with TRBD1 matching 7 bases. Sequenced material: peripheral blood mononuclear cells (PBMCs). This sequence originates from a boy aged 10-17 years. CDR3 DNA sequence: TGCGCCAGCAGCTGGGAGGGACAGCCAAGTCAGCCCCAGCATTTT. Protein sequence: CASSWEGQPSQPQHF.